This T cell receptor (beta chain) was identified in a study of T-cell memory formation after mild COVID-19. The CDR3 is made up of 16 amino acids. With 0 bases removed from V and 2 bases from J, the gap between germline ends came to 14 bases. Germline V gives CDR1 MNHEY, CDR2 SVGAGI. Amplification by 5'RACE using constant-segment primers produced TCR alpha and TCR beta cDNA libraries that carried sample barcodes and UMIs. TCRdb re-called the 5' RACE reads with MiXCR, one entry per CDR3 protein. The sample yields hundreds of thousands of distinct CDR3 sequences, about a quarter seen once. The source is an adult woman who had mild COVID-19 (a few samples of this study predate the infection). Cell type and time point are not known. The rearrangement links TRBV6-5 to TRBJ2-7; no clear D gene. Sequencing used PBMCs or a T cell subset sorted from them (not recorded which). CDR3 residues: CASSYSSNGRPYEQYF. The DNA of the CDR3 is TGTGCCAGCAGTTACTCGAGTAACGGCAGGCCCTACGAGCAGTACTTC.